The rows below give T cell receptor beta chains drawn from one sample of a study of blood T cells in healthy people across ages. One entry per CDR3 protein results from TCRdb running MiXCR on the 5' RACE reads. The sample gives some 900,000 distinct CDR3 sequences, 29% of which show up once; 17% is in the top ten. The sample comprised blood. These receptors were collected from a woman older than 75 in good health. CDR3s include the opening cysteine and the closing phenylalanine or tryptophan. The order of the fields is J gene, V gene, D gene, clone size, CDR3 protein, CDR3 DNA. A D gene is named only where the DNA matches it firmly. Expanded clones get a size class; other rows say once, few or many, or leave the size out.

J gene: TRBJ1-2; V gene: TRBV3-1; D gene: -; clone size: few; CDR3 protein: CASSHRGPREGYTF; CDR3 DNA: TGTGCCAGCAGCCATCGGGGGCCCCGTGAAGGCTACACCTTC
J gene: TRBJ1-1; V gene: TRBV2; D gene: -; clone size: -; CDR3 protein: CAGRTTRNAIEAFF; CDR3 DNA: TGTGCCGGCAGAACCACAAGAAACGCTATTGAAGCTTTCTTT
J gene: TRBJ1-1; V gene: TRBV4-3; D gene: -; clone size: few; CDR3 protein: CASSSQKTPNTEAFF; CDR3 DNA: TGCGCCAGCAGCTCCCAGAAAACACCGAACACTGAAGCTTTCTTT
J gene: TRBJ1-5; V gene: TRBV27; D gene: -; clone size: many; CDR3 protein: CASSFLGNQPQHF; CDR3 DNA: TGTGCCAGCAGTTTCCTTGGGAATCAGCCCCAGCATTTT
J gene: TRBJ2-1; V gene: TRBV11-2; D gene: -; clone size: many; CDR3 protein: CASSEGGDLRNEQFF; CDR3 DNA: TGTGCCAGCAGCGAAGGAGGGGATTTGCGGAATGAGCAGTTCTTC
J gene: TRBJ2-1; V gene: TRBV20-1; D gene: TRBD1; clone size: -; CDR3 protein: CSASRSYRGDQETQFF; CDR3 DNA: TGCAGTGCTAGTCGATCTTACAGGGGAGACCAAGAGACCCAGTTCTTC
J gene: TRBJ2-4; V gene: TRBV20-1; D gene: TRBD1; clone size: many; CDR3 protein: CSAWDRENIQYF; CDR3 DNA: TGCAGTGCATGGGACAGGGAAAACATTCAGTACTTC
J gene: TRBJ1-4; V gene: TRBV6-6; D gene: TRBD1; clone size: few; CDR3 protein: CASSQLRDRDEKLFF; CDR3 DNA: TGTGCCAGCAGTCAACTCCGGGACAGGGATGAAAAACTGTTTTTT
J gene: TRBJ2-7; V gene: TRBV7-2; D gene: -; clone size: many; CDR3 protein: CASSLEPGIGEQYF; CDR3 DNA: TGTGCCAGCAGCTTAGAGCCGGGGATAGGCGAGCAGTACTTC
J gene: TRBJ1-6; V gene: TRBV4-3; D gene: -; clone size: many; CDR3 protein: CASSPHFNSPLHF; CDR3 DNA: TGCGCCAGCAGCCCACATTTTAATTCACCCCTCCACTTT
J gene: TRBJ2-3; V gene: TRBV12-3/TRBV12-4; D gene: TRBD1; clone size: many; CDR3 protein: CASSPRQGADTQYF; CDR3 DNA: TGTGCCAGCAGTCCCCGACAGGGAGCGGATACGCAGTATTTT
J gene: TRBJ1-4; V gene: TRBV4-3; D gene: -; clone size: many; CDR3 protein: CASSQDGRSNEKLFF; CDR3 DNA: TGCGCCAGCAGCCAAGACGGGCGATCTAATGAAAAACTGTTTTTT
J gene: TRBJ2-3; V gene: TRBV11-2; D gene: TRBD2; clone size: many; CDR3 protein: CASSGLLAGGTDTQYF; CDR3 DNA: TGTGCCAGCAGCGGGTTACTAGCGGGGGGCACAGATACGCAGTATTTT
J gene: TRBJ2-1; V gene: TRBV20-1; D gene: -; clone size: -; CDR3 protein: CSVRETPYNEQFF; CDR3 DNA: TGCAGCGTCCGAGAGACGCCCTACAATGAGCAGTTCTTC
J gene: TRBJ2-7; V gene: TRBV7-2; D gene: -; clone size: few; CDR3 protein: CASSLSIDNEQYF; CDR3 DNA: TGTGCCAGCAGCTTATCGATCGACAATGAGCAGTACTTC
J gene: TRBJ2-1; V gene: TRBV18; D gene: -; clone size: -; CDR3 protein: CANSHLVLGVDSQFF; CDR3 DNA: TGTGCCAACTCCCACCTGGTACTAGGGGTGGATTCGCAGTTCTTC
J gene: TRBJ2-7; V gene: TRBV6-2/TRBV6-3; D gene: -; clone size: -; CDR3 protein: CASAGTYEQYF; CDR3 DNA: TGTGCCAGCGCAGGAACCTACGAGCAGTACTTC
J gene: TRBJ1-2; V gene: TRBV6-2/TRBV6-3; D gene: -; clone size: -; CDR3 protein: CASKTPGRIVTKSGYTF; CDR3 DNA: TGTGCCAGTAAAACCCCGGGACGCATAGTGACTAAGAGTGGCTACACCTTC
J gene: TRBJ2-7; V gene: TRBV20-1; D gene: TRBD2; clone size: once; CDR3 protein: CSALLASGAYEQYF; CDR3 DNA: TGCAGTGCCCTACTAGCTAGCGGTGCCTACGAGCAGTACTTC
J gene: TRBJ1-2; V gene: TRBV12-3/TRBV12-4; D gene: TRBD1; clone size: few; CDR3 protein: CASSLDRGAGYTF; CDR3 DNA: TGTGCCAGCAGTTTGGACAGGGGAGCTGGCTACACCTTC
J gene: TRBJ2-1; V gene: TRBV7-2; D gene: -; clone size: -; CDR3 protein: CASSYRAGKGYNEQFF; CDR3 DNA: TGTGCCAGCAGCTACCGGGCAGGGAAGGGTTACAATGAGCAGTTCTTC
J gene: TRBJ1-1; V gene: TRBV6-5; D gene: -; clone size: -; CDR3 protein: CAIFSTTPNTDAFF; CDR3 DNA: TGTGCCATCTTTAGTACCACTCCGAACACTGACGCTTTCTTT
J gene: TRBJ2-2; V gene: TRBV5-1; D gene: TRBD1; clone size: -; CDR3 protein: CASSRQGTHDTGERFF; CDR3 DNA: TGCGCCAGCAGCCGACAGGGTACTCATGACACCGGGGAGCGGTTTTTT
J gene: TRBJ2-6; V gene: TRBV12-3/TRBV12-4; D gene: -; clone size: -; CDR3 protein: CASSPRTAPGLTF; CDR3 DNA: TGTGCCAGCAGTCCTCGGACAGCGCCTGGCCTGACTTTC
J gene: TRBJ2-7; V gene: TRBV25-1; D gene: TRBD2; clone size: -; CDR3 protein: CASSERGGPYNEQYF; CDR3 DNA: TGTGCCAGCAGTGAGCGGGGGGGCCCCTACAATGAGCAGTACTTC
J gene: TRBJ1-1; V gene: TRBV5-1; D gene: TRBD1; clone size: few; CDR3 protein: CASSLVPGTVNTEAFF; CDR3 DNA: TGCGCCAGCAGCTTGGTTCCCGGGACAGTGAACACTGAAGCTTTCTTT
J gene: TRBJ2-3; V gene: TRBV20-1; D gene: -; clone size: many; CDR3 protein: CSARVRGLVPDTQYF; CDR3 DNA: TGCAGTGCTAGAGTCAGGGGTCTAGTCCCAGATACGCAGTATTTT
J gene: TRBJ2-7; V gene: TRBV9; D gene: -; clone size: -; CDR3 protein: CANTEGTYEQYF; CDR3 DNA: TGTGCCAACACCGAAGGAACCTACGAGCAGTACTTC
J gene: TRBJ2-5; V gene: TRBV7-2; D gene: TRBD2; clone size: -; CDR3 protein: CASSLEMGGREQETQYF; CDR3 DNA: TGTGCCAGCAGCTTAGAGATGGGCGGGAGGGAACAAGAGACCCAGTACTTC
J gene: TRBJ2-1; V gene: TRBV27; D gene: -; clone size: many; CDR3 protein: CASALIPGQTYNEQFF; CDR3 DNA: TGTGCCAGCGCACTAATACCAGGACAGACCTACAATGAGCAGTTCTTC
J gene: TRBJ1-1; V gene: TRBV6-6; D gene: -; clone size: -; CDR3 protein: CASIGGTPGTGAFF; CDR3 DNA: TGTGCCAGCATCGGCGGGACACCCGGCACCGGAGCTTTCTTT
J gene: TRBJ2-1; V gene: TRBV7-9; D gene: TRBD1; clone size: many; CDR3 protein: CASSFSDRAYNEQFF; CDR3 DNA: TGTGCCAGCAGCTTTTCGGACAGGGCTTACAATGAGCAGTTCTTC
J gene: TRBJ1-1; V gene: TRBV5-1; D gene: -; clone size: -; CDR3 protein: CACKLGHANTEAFF; CDR3 DNA: TGCGCCTGCAAGCTTGGACACGCGAACACTGAAGCTTTCTTT
J gene: TRBJ1-2; V gene: TRBV9; D gene: -; clone size: many; CDR3 protein: CASSVGYWDGVNYGYTF; CDR3 DNA: TGTGCCAGCAGCGTCGGCTATTGGGATGGGGTAAACTATGGCTACACCTTC
J gene: TRBJ2-3; V gene: TRBV7-2; D gene: -; clone size: many; CDR3 protein: CASSFRADLTDTQYF; CDR3 DNA: TGTGCCAGCAGCTTCCGAGCGGACCTCACAGATACGCAGTATTTT
J gene: TRBJ1-5; V gene: TRBV19; D gene: TRBD1; clone size: -; CDR3 protein: CASSIDTGTGYQPQHF; CDR3 DNA: TGTGCCAGTAGTATAGACACCGGGACAGGGTATCAGCCCCAGCATTTT
J gene: TRBJ1-5; V gene: TRBV7-2; D gene: -; clone size: many; CDR3 protein: CASSLQVSNQPQHF; CDR3 DNA: TGTGCCAGCAGCTTACAGGTCAGCAATCAGCCCCAGCATTTT
J gene: TRBJ2-1; V gene: TRBV7-6; D gene: -; clone size: -; CDR3 protein: CASTRQIGSCNEQFF; CDR3 DNA: TGTGCCAGCACAAGACAGATCGGTTCCTGCAATGAGCAGTTCTTC
J gene: TRBJ2-1; V gene: TRBV7-2; D gene: -; clone size: many; CDR3 protein: CASSSKAGKGRDEQFF; CDR3 DNA: TGTGCCAGCAGCTCTAAGGCAGGGAAAGGAAGGGATGAGCAGTTCTTC
J gene: TRBJ1-6; V gene: TRBV12-3/TRBV12-4; D gene: -; clone size: -; CDR3 protein: CASTVGGFRSPLHF; CDR3 DNA: TGTGCCAGCACCGTCGGGGGGTTCAGGTCACCCCTCCACTTT
J gene: TRBJ1-4; V gene: TRBV30; D gene: -; clone size: few; CDR3 protein: CAWSVPRRNEKLFF; CDR3 DNA: TGTGCCTGGAGTGTACCGCGGCGTAATGAAAAACTGTTTTTT
J gene: TRBJ2-5; V gene: TRBV20-1; D gene: TRBD1; clone size: many; CDR3 protein: CSASCRGRQETQYF; CDR3 DNA: TGCAGTGCTAGTTGCAGGGGGAGACAAGAGACCCAGTACTTC
J gene: TRBJ2-1; V gene: TRBV6-2/TRBV6-3; D gene: TRBD1; clone size: many; CDR3 protein: CAARVAGGEINEQFF; CDR3 DNA: TGTGCCGCCCGTGTTGCAGGGGGCGAAATCAATGAGCAGTTCTTC
J gene: TRBJ1-4; V gene: TRBV2; D gene: -; clone size: few; CDR3 protein: CASSEPLRGDREKLFF; CDR3 DNA: TGTGCCAGCAGTGAGCCACTCAGGGGCGATAGGGAAAAACTGTTTTTT
J gene: TRBJ2-3; V gene: TRBV12-3/TRBV12-4; D gene: TRBD1; clone size: many; CDR3 protein: CASSLGTGHTDTQYF; CDR3 DNA: TGTGCCAGCAGTTTAGGGACAGGGCACACAGATACGCAGTATTTT
J gene: TRBJ2-2; V gene: TRBV28; D gene: -; clone size: few; CDR3 protein: CASSKSRGNTGELFF; CDR3 DNA: TGTGCCAGCAGCAAGTCCAGGGGGAACACCGGGGAGCTGTTTTTT
J gene: TRBJ2-5; V gene: TRBV7-2; D gene: TRBD2; clone size: many; CDR3 protein: CASSLGGLAGKETQYF; CDR3 DNA: TGTGCCAGCAGCTTAGGGGGACTAGCGGGGAAAGAGACCCAGTACTTC
J gene: TRBJ2-5; V gene: TRBV18; D gene: TRBD2; clone size: few; CDR3 protein: CASSPRIQAGAFNEQYF; CDR3 DNA: TGTGCCAGCTCACCACGGATCCAAGCGGGGGCCTTCAATGAGCAGTACTTC
J gene: TRBJ1-1; V gene: TRBV12-3/TRBV12-4; D gene: -; clone size: -; CDR3 protein: CASSFNAAGTEAFF; CDR3 DNA: TGTGCCAGCAGTTTTAACGCGGCGGGGACTGAAGCTTTCTTT
J gene: TRBJ2-3; V gene: TRBV4-1; D gene: TRBD1; clone size: many; CDR3 protein: CASSQEEGARKTDTQYF; CDR3 DNA: TGCGCCAGCAGCCAAGAAGAGGGGGCTAGGAAGACAGATACGCAGTATTTT
J gene: TRBJ1-4; V gene: TRBV25-1; D gene: -; clone size: -; CDR3 protein: CASSDTVATNEKLFF; CDR3 DNA: TGTGCCAGCAGCGACACAGTCGCAACTAATGAAAAACTGTTTTTT
J gene: TRBJ2-7; V gene: TRBV27; D gene: TRBD1; clone size: many; CDR3 protein: CASRWTGTYEQYF; CDR3 DNA: TGTGCCAGCCGATGGACAGGAACCTACGAGCAGTACTTC
J gene: TRBJ2-5; V gene: TRBV3-1; D gene: -; clone size: many; CDR3 protein: CASSQDLVGRRAQYF; CDR3 DNA: TGTGCCAGCAGCCAAGATCTAGTCGGCCGACGGGCCCAGTACTTC
J gene: TRBJ2-1; V gene: TRBV6-5; D gene: -; clone size: -; CDR3 protein: CASSSPGSCNEQFF; CDR3 DNA: TGTGCCAGCAGTTCTCCAGGGTCCTGCAATGAGCAGTTCTTC
J gene: TRBJ1-2; V gene: TRBV12-3/TRBV12-4; D gene: -; clone size: many; CDR3 protein: CASSVPGSGAYGYTF; CDR3 DNA: TGTGCCAGCAGTGTCCCGGGGTCAGGAGCCTATGGCTACACCTTC